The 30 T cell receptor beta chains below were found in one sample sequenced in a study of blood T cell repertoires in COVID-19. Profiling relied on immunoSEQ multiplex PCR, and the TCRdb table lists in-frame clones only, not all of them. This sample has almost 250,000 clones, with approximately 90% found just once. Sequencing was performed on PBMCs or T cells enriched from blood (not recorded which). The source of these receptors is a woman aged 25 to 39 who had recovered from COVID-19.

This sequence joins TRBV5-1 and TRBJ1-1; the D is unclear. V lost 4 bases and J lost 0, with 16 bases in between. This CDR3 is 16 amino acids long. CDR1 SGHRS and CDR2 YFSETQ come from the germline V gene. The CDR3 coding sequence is TGCGCCAGCAGCCCGGTGACAACAGACATGAACACTGAAGCTTTCTTT. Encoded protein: CASSPVTTDMNTEAFF.

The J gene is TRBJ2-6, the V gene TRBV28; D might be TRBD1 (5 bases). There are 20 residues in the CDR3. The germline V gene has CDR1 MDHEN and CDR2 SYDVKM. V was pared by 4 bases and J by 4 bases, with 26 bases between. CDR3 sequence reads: CASSSQLAAFQGTGANVLTF. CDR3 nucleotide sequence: TGTGCCAGCAGTTCCCAGCTGGCGGCCTTTCAGGGTACCGGGGCCAACGTCCTGACTTTC.

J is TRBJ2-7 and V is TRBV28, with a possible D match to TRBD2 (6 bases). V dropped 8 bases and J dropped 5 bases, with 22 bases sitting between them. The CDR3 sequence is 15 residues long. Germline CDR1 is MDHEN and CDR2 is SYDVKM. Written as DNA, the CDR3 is TGTGCCAGCTGCGGGAATTGGGACCAAGTGAACGAGCAGTACTTC. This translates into CASCGNWDQVNEQYF.

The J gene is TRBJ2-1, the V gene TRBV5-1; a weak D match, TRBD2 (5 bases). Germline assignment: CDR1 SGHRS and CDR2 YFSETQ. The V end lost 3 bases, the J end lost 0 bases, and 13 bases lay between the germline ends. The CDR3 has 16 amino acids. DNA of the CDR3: TGCGCCAGCAGCTCGATTGGGGAGATCTCCTACAATGAGCAGTTCTTC. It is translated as CASSSIGEISYNEQFF.

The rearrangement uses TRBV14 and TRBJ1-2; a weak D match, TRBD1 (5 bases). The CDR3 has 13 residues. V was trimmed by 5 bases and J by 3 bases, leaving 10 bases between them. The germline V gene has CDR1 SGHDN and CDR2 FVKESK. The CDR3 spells CASSYDRDYGYTF. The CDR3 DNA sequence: TGTGCCAGCAGCTATGACAGAGACTATGGCTACACCTTC.

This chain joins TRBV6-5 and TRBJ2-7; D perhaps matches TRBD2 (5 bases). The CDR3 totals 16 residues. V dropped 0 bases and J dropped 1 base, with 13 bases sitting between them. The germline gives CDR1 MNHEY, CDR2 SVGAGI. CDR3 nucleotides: TGTGCCAGCAGTTACTCGTCCGGGATGGCTTCCTACGAGCAGTACTTC. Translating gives CASSYSSGMASYEQYF.

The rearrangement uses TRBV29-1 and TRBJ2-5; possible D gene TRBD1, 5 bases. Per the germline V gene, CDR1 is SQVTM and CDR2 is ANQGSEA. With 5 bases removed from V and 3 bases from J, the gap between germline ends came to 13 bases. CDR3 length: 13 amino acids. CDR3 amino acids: CSVLGHLKETQYF. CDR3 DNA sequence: TGCAGCGTTCTCGGACATTTAAAAGAGACCCAGTACTTC.

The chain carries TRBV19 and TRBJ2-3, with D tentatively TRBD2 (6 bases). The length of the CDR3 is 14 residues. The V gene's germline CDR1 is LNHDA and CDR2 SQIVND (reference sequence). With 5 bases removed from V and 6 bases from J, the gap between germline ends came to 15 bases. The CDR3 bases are TGTGCCAGTAGTCCTACTAGCCCGGTGGATACGCAGTATTTT. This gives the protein CASSPTSPVDTQYF.

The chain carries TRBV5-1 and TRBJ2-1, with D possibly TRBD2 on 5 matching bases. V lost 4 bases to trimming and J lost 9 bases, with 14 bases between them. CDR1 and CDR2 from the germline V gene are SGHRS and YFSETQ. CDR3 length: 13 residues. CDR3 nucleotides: TGCGCCAGCAGCGTTACTAGTTCCGGTGAGCAGTTCTTC. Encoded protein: CASSVTSSGEQFF. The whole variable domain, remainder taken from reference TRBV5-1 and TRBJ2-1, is KAGVTQTPRYLIKTRGQQVTLSCSPISGHRSVSWYQQTPGQGLQFLFEYFSETQRNKGNFPGRFSGRQFSNSRSEMNVSTLELGDSALYLCASSVTSSGEQFFGPGTRLTVL.

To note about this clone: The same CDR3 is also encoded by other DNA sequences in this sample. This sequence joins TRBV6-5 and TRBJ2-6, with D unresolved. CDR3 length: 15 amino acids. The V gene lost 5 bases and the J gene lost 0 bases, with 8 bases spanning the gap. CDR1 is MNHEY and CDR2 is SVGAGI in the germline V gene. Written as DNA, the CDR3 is TGTGCCAGCAGTCGACAAGTCTCTGGGGCCAACGTCCTGACTTTC. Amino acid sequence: CASSRQVSGANVLTF.

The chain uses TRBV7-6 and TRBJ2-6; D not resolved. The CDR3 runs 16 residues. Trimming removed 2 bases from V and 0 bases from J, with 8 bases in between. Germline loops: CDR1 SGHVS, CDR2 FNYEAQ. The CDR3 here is CASSLIPSSGANVLTF. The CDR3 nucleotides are TGTGCCAGCAGCTTAATCCCGAGCTCTGGGGCCAACGTCCTGACTTTC.

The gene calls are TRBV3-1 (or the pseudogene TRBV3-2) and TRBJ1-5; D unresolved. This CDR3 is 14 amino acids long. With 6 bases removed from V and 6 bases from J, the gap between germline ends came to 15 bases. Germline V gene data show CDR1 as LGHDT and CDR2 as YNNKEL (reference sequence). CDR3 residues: CASSQQPGAQPQHF. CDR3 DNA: TGTGCCAGCAGTCAACAACCAGGTGCTCAGCCCCAGCATTTT.

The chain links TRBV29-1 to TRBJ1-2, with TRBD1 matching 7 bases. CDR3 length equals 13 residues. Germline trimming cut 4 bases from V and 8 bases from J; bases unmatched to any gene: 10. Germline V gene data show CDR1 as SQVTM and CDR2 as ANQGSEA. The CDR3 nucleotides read TGCAGCGTTGTTGCCCCAGGGGGTCTAGGCTACACCTTC. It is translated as CSVVAPGGLGYTF.

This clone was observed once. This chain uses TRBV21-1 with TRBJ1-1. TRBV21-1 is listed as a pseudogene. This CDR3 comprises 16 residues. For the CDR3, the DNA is TGTGCCAGCAGCAGGCTGGGAGGGGCTCGGAACACTGAAGCTTTCTTT. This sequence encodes CASSRLGGARNTEAFF.

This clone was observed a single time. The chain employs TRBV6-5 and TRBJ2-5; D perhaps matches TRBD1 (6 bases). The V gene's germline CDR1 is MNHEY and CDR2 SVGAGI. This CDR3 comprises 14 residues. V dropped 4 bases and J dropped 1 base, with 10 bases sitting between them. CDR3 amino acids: CASSSDSLQETQYF. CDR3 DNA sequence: TGTGCCAGCAGTTCGGACAGCCTCCAAGAGACCCAGTACTTC.

The CDR3 loop reads CASGGQVDNEKLFF. The CDR3 DNA reads as TGTGCCAGCGGGGGACAGGTGGATAATGAAAAACTGTTTTTT. The chain couples TRBV2 to TRBJ1-4; TRBD1 matches 8 bases. The CDR3 sequence is 14 residues long. The junction had 6 bases not matched to a gene; V was cut back by 8 bases and J by 4 bases. Germline V CDR1 and CDR2: SNHLY, FYNNEI. The entire variable domain, with the rest obtained from reference TRBV2 and TRBJ1-4, is as follows: EPEVTQTPSHQVTQMGQEVILRCVPISNHLYFYWYRQILGQKVEFLVSFYNNEISEKSEIFDDQFSVERPDGSNFTLKIRSTKLEDSAMYFCASGGQVDNEKLFFGSGTQLSVL.

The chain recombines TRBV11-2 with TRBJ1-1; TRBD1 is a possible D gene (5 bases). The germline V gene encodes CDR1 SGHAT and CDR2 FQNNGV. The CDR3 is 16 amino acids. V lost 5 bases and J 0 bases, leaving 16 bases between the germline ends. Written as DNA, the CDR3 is TGTGCCAGCAGCCGAACGGCGGGGGGGGTGAACACTGAAGCTTTCTTT. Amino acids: CASSRTAGGVNTEAFF.

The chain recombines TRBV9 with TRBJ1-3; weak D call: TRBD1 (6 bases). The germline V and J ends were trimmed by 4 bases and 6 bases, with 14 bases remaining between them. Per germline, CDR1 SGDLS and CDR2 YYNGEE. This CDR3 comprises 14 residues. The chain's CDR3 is CASSLGGEENTIYF. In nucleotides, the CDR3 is TGTGCCAGCAGCCTAGGGGGGGAGGAAAACACCATATATTTT. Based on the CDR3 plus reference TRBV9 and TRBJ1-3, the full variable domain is DSGVTQTPKHLITATGQRVTLRCSPRSGDLSVYWYQQSLDQGLQFLIQYYNGEERAKGNILERFSAQQFPDLHSELNLSSLELGDSALYFCASSLGGEENTIYFGEGSWLTVV.

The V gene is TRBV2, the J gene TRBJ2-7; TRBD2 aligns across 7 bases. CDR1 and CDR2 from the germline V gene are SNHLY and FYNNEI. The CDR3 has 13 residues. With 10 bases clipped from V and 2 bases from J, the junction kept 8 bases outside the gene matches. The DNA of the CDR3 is TGTGCCATCGGACTAGTCGGAGCCTACGAGCAGTACTTC. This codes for CAIGLVGAYEQYF. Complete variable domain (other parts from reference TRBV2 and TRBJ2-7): EPEVTQTPSHQVTQMGQEVILRCVPISNHLYFYWYRQILGQKVEFLVSFYNNEISEKSEIFDDQFSVERPDGSNFTLKIRSTKLEDSAMYFCAIGLVGAYEQYFGPGTRLTVT.

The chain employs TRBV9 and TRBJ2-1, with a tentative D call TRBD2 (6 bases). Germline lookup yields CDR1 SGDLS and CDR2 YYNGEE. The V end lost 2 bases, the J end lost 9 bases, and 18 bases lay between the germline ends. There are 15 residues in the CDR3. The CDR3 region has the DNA TGTGCCAGCAGCGTTCAAAACATGGGGGGTACTGAGCAGTTCTTC. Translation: CASSVQNMGGTEQFF.

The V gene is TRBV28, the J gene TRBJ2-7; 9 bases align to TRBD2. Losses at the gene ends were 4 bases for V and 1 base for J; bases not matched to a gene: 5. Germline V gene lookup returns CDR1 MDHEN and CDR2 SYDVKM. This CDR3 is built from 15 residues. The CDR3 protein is CASSYSGSVSYEQYF. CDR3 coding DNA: TGTGCCAGCAGTTATAGCGGGAGCGTGTCCTACGAGCAGTACTTC.

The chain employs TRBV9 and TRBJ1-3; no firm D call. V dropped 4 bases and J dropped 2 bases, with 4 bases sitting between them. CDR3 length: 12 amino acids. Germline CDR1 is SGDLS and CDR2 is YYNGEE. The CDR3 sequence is CASSLPGNTIYF. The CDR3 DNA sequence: TGTGCCAGCAGCCTCCCTGGAAACACCATATATTTT. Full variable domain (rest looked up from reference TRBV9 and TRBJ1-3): DSGVTQTPKHLITATGQRVTLRCSPRSGDLSVYWYQQSLDQGLQFLIQYYNGEERAKGNILERFSAQQFPDLHSELNLSSLELGDSALYFCASSLPGNTIYFGEGSWLTVV.

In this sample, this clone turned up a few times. The chain's CDR3 is CASSSRPSDRTNTGELFF. DNA of the CDR3: TGTGCCAGCAGCTCCCGCCCTTCTGACAGAACGAACACCGGGGAGCTGTTTTTT. J is TRBJ2-2 and V is TRBV7-2, with a possible D match to TRBD1 (5 bases). Germline V gives CDR1 SGHTA, CDR2 FQGNSA. The CDR3 consists of 18 residues. V shed 4 bases and J shed 0 bases, with 18 bases lying between them.

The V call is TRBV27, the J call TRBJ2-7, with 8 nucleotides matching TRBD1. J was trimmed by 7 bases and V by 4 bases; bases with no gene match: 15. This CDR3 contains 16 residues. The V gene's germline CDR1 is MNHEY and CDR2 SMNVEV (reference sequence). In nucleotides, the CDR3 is TGTGCCAGCAGTTCTAACCTCGGACAGGGACCCAGGGAGCAGTACTTC. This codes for CASSSNLGQGPREQYF.

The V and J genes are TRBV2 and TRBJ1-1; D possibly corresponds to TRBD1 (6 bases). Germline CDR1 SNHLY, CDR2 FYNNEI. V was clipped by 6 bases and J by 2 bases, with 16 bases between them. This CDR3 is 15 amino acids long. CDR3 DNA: TGTGCCAGCAGAGACCGAGGGGGTGGAAACACTGAAGCTTTCTTT. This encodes CASRDRGGGNTEAFF.

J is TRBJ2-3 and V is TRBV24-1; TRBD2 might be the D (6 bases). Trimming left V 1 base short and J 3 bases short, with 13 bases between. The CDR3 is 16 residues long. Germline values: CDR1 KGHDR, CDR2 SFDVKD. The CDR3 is CATSDFGSGPTDTQYF. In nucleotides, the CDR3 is TGTGCCACCAGTGATTTTGGAAGCGGGCCTACAGATACGCAGTATTTT.

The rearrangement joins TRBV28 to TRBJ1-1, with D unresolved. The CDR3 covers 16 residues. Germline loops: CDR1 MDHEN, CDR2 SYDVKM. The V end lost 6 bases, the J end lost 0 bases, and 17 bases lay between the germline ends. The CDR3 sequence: CASSLSPSGMNTEAFF. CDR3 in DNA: TGTGCCAGCAGCCTTAGCCCCAGCGGCATGAACACTGAAGCTTTCTTT.

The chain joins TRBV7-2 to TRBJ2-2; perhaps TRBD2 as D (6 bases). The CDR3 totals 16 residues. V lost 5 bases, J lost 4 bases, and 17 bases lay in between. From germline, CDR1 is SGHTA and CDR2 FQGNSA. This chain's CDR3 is CASSPLGLPSTGELFF. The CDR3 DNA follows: TGTGCCAGCAGCCCTCTGGGACTGCCGAGCACCGGGGAGCTGTTTTTT.

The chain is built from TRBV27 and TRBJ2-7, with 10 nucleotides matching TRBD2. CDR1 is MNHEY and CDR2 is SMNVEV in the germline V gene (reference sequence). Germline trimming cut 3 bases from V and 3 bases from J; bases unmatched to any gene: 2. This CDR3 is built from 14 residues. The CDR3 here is CASSFTSGNYEQYF. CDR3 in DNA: TGTGCCAGCAGTTTTACTAGCGGGAACTACGAGCAGTACTTC.

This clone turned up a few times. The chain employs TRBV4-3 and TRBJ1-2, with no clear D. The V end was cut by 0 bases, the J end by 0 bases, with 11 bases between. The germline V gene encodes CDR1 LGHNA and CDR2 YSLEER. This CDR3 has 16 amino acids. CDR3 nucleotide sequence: TGCGCCAGCAGCCAAGAGGTGGGCAACGCTAACTATGGCTACACCTTC. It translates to CASSQEVGNANYGYTF.